The clone carrying this T cell receptor (beta chain) was observed once. What it recognizes is unknown. Separate from the roughly 610-subject first cohort, the approximately 120-subject validation cohort was the one that the donors belonged to. The data were taken from a study of cytomegalovirus exposure and HLA in healthy donors. Study findings and constraints: In vitro testing confirmed three CMV-associated chains as specific for CMV antigens. According to a subsequent analysis, TCR clusters from the first cohort were inclined to appear together in the 130 or so validation repertoires.

Libraries were prepared by immunoSEQ multiplex PCR; TCRdb keeps only in-frame clonotypes and omits some of them. There are under 200,000 clones in the sample; 91% occur only once, and about 3% lies in the top ten. This clonotype was sampled from a woman under 30 in good health and CMV-seropositive. Specimen: PBMCs.

DNA for the CDR3: TGTGCCAGCTCACCAAGCACAGGGGTGGCCTATGGCTACACCTTC. The encoded protein is CASSPSTGVAYGYTF. The chain links TRBV18 to TRBJ1-2; 7 nucleotides line up with TRBD1. Losses at the gene ends were 2 bases for V and 4 bases for J; bases not matched to a gene: 7. Germline loops: CDR1 KGHSH, CDR2 LQKENI. The CDR3 runs to 15 residues.